The 21 T cell receptor beta chains presented below share a single source sample, sequenced in a study of cytomegalovirus exposure and HLA in healthy donors. The PCR employed 60 Vbeta primers together with 13 Jbeta primers. Assay used: immunoSEQ multiplex PCR; TCRdb lists only in-frame clones, some missing. This table has around 150,000 clones, around 80% appearing once. Material: PBMCs. The receptors derive from a male donor in good health and CMV-seropositive.

This chain links TRBV4-2 with TRBJ2-2, with unresolved D. V dropped 0 bases and J dropped 7 bases, with 6 bases sitting between them. This CDR3 has 13 amino acids. CDR1 and CDR2 from the germline V gene are LGHNA and YNFKEQ. CDR3 nucleotide sequence: TGTGCCAGCAGCCAAGATCCCGGCGGGGAGCTGTTTTTT. Amino acids: CASSQDPGGELFF.

The rearrangement uses TRBV13 and TRBJ2-5; D not resolved. V lost 0 bases, J lost 4 bases, and 6 bases lay in between. Germline CDR1 reads PRHDT; CDR2 reads FYEKMQ (reference sequence). CDR3 size: 13 residues. As DNA, the CDR3 is TGTGCCAGCAGCTTAGGCCTCAGAGAGACCCAGTACTTC. Translated: CASSLGLRETQYF.

The rearrangement links TRBV19 to TRBJ2-7; 8 bases match TRBD1. Losses at the gene ends were 7 bases for V and 3 bases for J; bases not matched to a gene: 8. This CDR3 is built from 14 residues. Germline loops: CDR1 LNHDA, CDR2 SQIVND (reference sequence). The CDR3 sequence is CASTPGQDLYEQYF. CDR3 DNA: TGTGCCAGTACCCCGGGACAGGACCTCTACGAGCAGTACTTC.

CDR3 bases: TGTGCCAGTATGACAGGGTTGGGTCGGAACATTCAGTACTTC. Its protein is CASMTGLGRNIQYF. This rearrangement joins TRBV19 to TRBJ2-4, with 7 bases that match TRBD1. V trimming: 7 bases; J trimming: 7 bases; junction bases outside the gene matches: 10. This CDR3 spans 14 amino acids. Germline assignment: CDR1 LNHDA and CDR2 SQIVND (reference sequence).

The chain employs TRBV10-1 and TRBJ2-7; 11 nucleotides agree with TRBD2. CDR1 and CDR2 (germline): WNHNN, SYGVQD (reference sequence). This CDR3 has 20 amino acids. V gave up 0 bases and J gave up 1 base; unmatched junction bases: 14. CDR3 nucleotide sequence: TGCGCCAGCAGTGAGTCGGGATCTAGCGGGAGGAGGAAGGAGTCCTACGAGCAGTACTTC. The encoded protein is CASSESGSSGRRKESYEQYF.

V and J are TRBV9 and TRBJ2-1; D is unresolved. Per germline, CDR1 SGDLS and CDR2 YYNGEE. V lost 5 bases to trimming and J lost 10 bases, with 7 bases between them. The CDR3 runs to 10 residues. The CDR3 reads CASSGGEQFF. In DNA form, the CDR3 reads TGTGCCAGCAGTGGCGGCGAGCAGTTCTTC.

The rearrangement uses TRBV11-2 and TRBJ2-5, with D possibly matching TRBD1 (5 bases). Trimming took 5 bases from V and 7 from J, leaving 17 bases between them. In germline, CDR1 is SGHAT, CDR2 FQNNGV. CDR3 length: 14 residues. The CDR3 reads CASSPLQGSGTQYF. In DNA, the CDR3 is TGTGCCAGCAGCCCGTTGCAGGGATCCGGGACCCAGTACTTC.

The chain joins TRBV6-4 to TRBJ2-3; D remains unclear. Trimming removed 0 bases from V and 10 bases from J, with 8 bases in between. Germline assignment: CDR1 MRHNA and CDR2 SNTAGT. The CDR3 extends over 12 amino acids. In nucleotides, the CDR3 is TGTGCCAGCAGTGACTCTGACTTTCCGCAGTATTTT. Translating gives CASSDSDFPQYF.

The chain has TRBV6-5 and TRBJ1-3; TRBD1 matches at 7 bases. Germline V lookup: CDR1 MNHEY, CDR2 SVGAGI. CDR3 length equals 14 residues. After removal of 8 bases from V and 2 bases from J, the junction contained 6 bases not matched to a gene. CDR3 region: CASAITGAGNTIYF. CDR3 nucleotide sequence: TGTGCCAGCGCTATTACAGGGGCTGGAAACACCATATATTTT.

For this clone: Germline is not matched at one junction end, which may reflect a read error. The V gene is TRBV7-9, the J gene TRBJ2-1, with TRBD2 matching over 9 bases. Per the germline V gene, CDR1 is SEHNR and CDR2 is FQNEAQ (reference sequence). CDR3 size: 16 residues. CDR3 in DNA: TGTTCCAGCAGCCCCCCTGGCGGGAGGGACTACAATGAGCAGTTCTTC. It is translated as CSSSPPGGRDYNEQFF.

The V and J genes are TRBV27 and TRBJ2-7; a weak D match, TRBD1 (6 bases). Trimming took off 5 bases at V and 3 bases at J, with 17 bases between the two ends. Germline-derived CDR1 and CDR2 are MNHEY and SMNVEV (reference sequence). The CDR3 consists of 15 residues. CDR3 amino acids: CASSMRQVDRYEQYF. CDR3 DNA sequence: TGTGCCAGCAGTATGCGACAGGTAGATCGCTACGAGCAGTACTTC.

The chain has TRBV4-3 and TRBJ2-2; 8 bases fit TRBD1. CDR3 length: 14 amino acids. Looked up from germline, CDR1 is LGHNA and CDR2 is YSLEER. With V trimmed by 4 bases and J by 8 bases, 6 bases remained unmatched. The CDR3 DNA follows: TGCGCCAGCAGCCCAGGGGGCGGGGCAGGGGAGCTGTTTTTT. It encodes CASSPGGGAGELFF.

The chain carries TRBV5-1 and TRBJ2-3, with 7 bases lining up with TRBD1. Trimming took 5 bases from V and 6 from J; bases not matched to a gene: 9. The length of the CDR3 is 14 residues. Germline V gene data show CDR1 as SGHRS and CDR2 as YFSETQ. The chain's CDR3 is CASRNWARGDTQYF. The CDR3 nucleotides read TGCGCCAGCAGAAATTGGGCCAGGGGGGATACGCAGTATTTT.

The rearrangement links TRBV19 to TRBJ1-1; 8 bases fit TRBD1. The germline V gene has CDR1 LNHDA and CDR2 SQIVND (reference sequence). The V and J ends lost 6 bases and 1 base, in that order; junction bases with no gene match: 1. The CDR3 totals 13 residues. In DNA, the CDR3 is TGTGCCAGTAGGGGACAGGCGAACACTGAAGCTTTCTTT. As protein: CASRGQANTEAFF.

This chain uses TRBV25-1 with TRBJ2-5; 8 bases align to TRBD1. Germline-derived CDR1 and CDR2 are MGHDK and SYGVNS. This CDR3 region has 13 residues. The V segment lost 6 bases and the J segment 5 bases; nucleotides outside the gene matches: 5. CDR3 bases: TGTGCCAGCAGGGACAGGGCCTGGGAGACCCAGTACTTC. Translation: CASRDRAWETQYF. The full variable domain, its missing parts supplied by reference TRBV25-1 and TRBJ2-5, is EADIYQTPRYLVIGTGKKITLECSQTMGHDKMYWYQQDPGMELHLIHYSYGVNSTEKGDLSSESTVSRIRTEHFPLTLESARPSHTSQYLCASRDRAWETQYFGPGTRLLVL.

This chain joins TRBV5-1 and TRBJ1-2; 8 bases line up with TRBD1. Germline CDR1 and CDR2: SGHRS and YFSETQ. CDR3 length: 15 residues. V lost 0 bases to trimming and J lost 8 bases; unmatched junction nucleotides: 9. The CDR3 region has the DNA TGCGCCAGCAGCTTGGGGACAGGGTCGATCGGGGGCTACACCTTC. Residues: CASSLGTGSIGGYTF.

The V call is TRBV14, the J call TRBJ1-2; 9 positions match TRBD1. V shed 0 bases and J 5 bases; nucleotides not matched to a gene: 4. CDR1 and CDR2 (germline): SGHDN, FVKESK. This CDR3 region has 15 residues. CDR3 sequence (DNA): TGTGCCAGCAGCCAAGAGTTGGACAGGGGTTATGGCTACACCTTC. Translation gives CASSQELDRGYGYTF.

The CDR3 reads CASSETGDGYTF. DNA for the CDR3: TGTGCCAGCAGTGAGACAGGCGATGGCTACACCTTC. V usage is TRBV7-2 and J usage is TRBJ1-2; D might be TRBD1 (6 bases). Germline lookup yields CDR1 SGHTA and CDR2 FQGNSA. The CDR3 runs 12 residues. Trimming stripped 6 bases from V and 6 bases from J, with 11 bases between.

The V and J genes are TRBV10-3 and TRBJ2-3, with a weak D call TRBD2 (6 bases). CDR1 and CDR2 (germline): ENHRY, SYGVKD. Trimming cost V 6 bases and J 0 bases, with 7 bases left between them. CDR3 length equals 13 residues. The CDR3 DNA is TGTGCCATCAGGGCGGGGAGCACAGATACGCAGTATTTT. This gives the protein CAIRAGSTDTQYF.

The chain couples TRBV27 to TRBJ1-2; D may be TRBD1 (5 bases). The CDR3 runs 15 residues. The V end was cut by 6 bases, the J end by 2 bases, with 16 bases between. Germline V gene lookup returns CDR1 MNHEY and CDR2 SMNVEV (reference sequence). In DNA, the CDR3 is TGTGCCAGCAGCCCTGTGGGTTGGGGCAACTATGGCTACACCTTC. Translated, it gives CASSPVGWGNYGYTF.

The rearrangement joins TRBV11-2 to TRBJ2-3; 8 bases agree with TRBD2. J lost 3 bases, V lost 6 bases, and 2 bases had no gene match. Germline CDR1 is SGHAT and CDR2 is FQNNGV. This CDR3 contains 13 residues. The CDR3 loop reads CASRIAGTDTQYF. In DNA, the CDR3 is TGTGCCAGCAGAATAGCGGGAACAGATACGCAGTATTTT.